Shown below are 5 T cell receptor beta chains from a single sample sequenced in a study of cytomegalovirus exposure and HLA in healthy donors. The method was immunoSEQ multiplex PCR; TCRdb's version includes in-frame clones alone and lacks a portion of them. This table has approximately 100,000 clones, around 88% appearing once. Sample: PBMCs. These TCRs come from a woman aged 25 to 39 in good health and CMV-seronegative.

This clone was seen only once. The rearrangement links TRBV19 to TRBJ1-3; possible D gene TRBD1, 5 bases. Trimming left V 5 bases short and J 0 bases short, with 11 bases between. The CDR3 length is 15 residues. CDR1 and CDR2 (germline): LNHDA, SQIVND (reference sequence). CDR3 DNA: TGTGCCAGTAGTCTCGACAGCTCCTCTGGAAACACCATATATTTT. This gives the protein CASSLDSSSGNTIYF.

The chain combines TRBV7-9 with TRBJ2-7; 9 bases line up with TRBD1. V dropped 5 bases and J dropped 3; count of bases not matched to a gene: 5. The CDR3 contains 14 residues. Germline loops: CDR1 SEHNR, CDR2 FQNEAQ (reference sequence). CDR3 sequence: CASSARDRDYEQYF. The CDR3 DNA reads as TGTGCCAGCAGCGCCCGGGACAGGGACTACGAGCAGTACTTC.

V gene TRBV14 combines with J gene TRBJ1-2; D gene ambiguous. The CDR3 runs 15 residues. Trimming took off 1 base at V and 3 bases at J, with 12 bases between the two ends. In germline, CDR1 is SGHDN, CDR2 FVKESK. CDR3 in amino acids: CASSQVAGRHYGYTF. CDR3 bases: TGTGCCAGCAGCCAAGTCGCGGGGAGGCACTATGGCTACACCTTC.

This clone was seen at least ten times. The chain has TRBV14 and TRBJ2-2; the D gene is possibly TRBD1 (5 bases). CDR1 is SGHDN and CDR2 is FVKESK in the germline V gene. This CDR3 contains 15 residues. Trimming took 6 bases from V and 3 from J, leaving 14 bases between them. The CDR3 region has the DNA TGTGCCAGCAGTCCAGGGCGGACGGACACCGGGGAGCTGTTTTTT. Its protein product is CASSPGRTDTGELFF.

The chain uses TRBV2 and TRBJ2-3; 11 nucleotides agree with TRBD1. CDR3 size: 15 residues. V trimming: 4 bases; J trimming: 5 bases; junction bases outside the gene matches: 5. In germline, CDR1 is SNHLY, CDR2 FYNNEI. The CDR3 protein is CASSAGTGGGDTQYF. The CDR3 nucleotides read TGTGCCAGCAGTGCCGGGACAGGGGGAGGAGATACGCAGTATTTT.